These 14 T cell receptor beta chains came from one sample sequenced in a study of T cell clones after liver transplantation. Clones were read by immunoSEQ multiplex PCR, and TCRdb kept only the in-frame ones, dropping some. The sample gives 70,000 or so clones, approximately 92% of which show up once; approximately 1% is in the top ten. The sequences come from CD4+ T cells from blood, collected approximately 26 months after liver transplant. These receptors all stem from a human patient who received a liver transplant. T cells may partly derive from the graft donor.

CDR3 amino acids: CASSSSLNTEAFF. In nucleotides, the CDR3 is TGTGCCAGCAGCTCCTCTTTGAACACTGAAGCTTTCTTT. The rearrangement joins TRBV11-3 to TRBJ1-1; D is unclear. This CDR3 is 13 amino acids long. With 4 bases removed from V and 0 bases from J, the gap between germline ends came to 6 bases. Germline V gene sequence: CDR1 SGHNT, CDR2 YENEEA.

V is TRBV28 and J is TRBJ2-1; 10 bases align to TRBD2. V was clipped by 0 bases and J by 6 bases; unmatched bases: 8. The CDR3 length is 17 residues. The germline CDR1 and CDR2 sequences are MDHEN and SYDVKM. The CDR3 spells CASSLWTSGPIPNEQFF. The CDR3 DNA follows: TGTGCCAGCAGTTTATGGACTAGCGGGCCGATTCCCAATGAGCAGTTCTTC. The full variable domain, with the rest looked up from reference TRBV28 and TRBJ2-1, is DVKVTQSSRYLVKRTGEKVFLECVQDMDHENMFWYRQDPGLGLRLIYFSYDVKMKEKGDIPEGYSVSREKKERFSLILESASTNQTSMYLCASSLWTSGPIPNEQFFGPGTRLTVL.

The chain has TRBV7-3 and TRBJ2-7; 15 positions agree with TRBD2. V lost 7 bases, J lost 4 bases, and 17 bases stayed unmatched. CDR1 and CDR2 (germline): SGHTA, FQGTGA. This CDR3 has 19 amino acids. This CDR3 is CASNREAGLAGGPTYEQYF. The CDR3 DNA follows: TGTGCCAGCAATAGGGAGGCAGGACTAGCGGGAGGGCCTACTTACGAGCAGTACTTC.

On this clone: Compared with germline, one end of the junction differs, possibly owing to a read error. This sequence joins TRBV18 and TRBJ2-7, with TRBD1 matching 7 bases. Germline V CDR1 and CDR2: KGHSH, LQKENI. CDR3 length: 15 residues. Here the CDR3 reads CASSPILPGQSSADF. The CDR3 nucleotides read TGTGCCAGCTCACCTATCCTCCCGGGACAGAGTAGTGCCGACTTC.

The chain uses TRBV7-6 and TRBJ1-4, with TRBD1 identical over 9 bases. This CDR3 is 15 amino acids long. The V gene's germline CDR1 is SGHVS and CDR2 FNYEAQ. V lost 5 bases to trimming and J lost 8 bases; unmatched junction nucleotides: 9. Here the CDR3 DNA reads TGTGCCAGCAGCGATTACAGGGGGCAATACGAAAAACTGTTTTTT. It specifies CASSDYRGQYEKLFF.

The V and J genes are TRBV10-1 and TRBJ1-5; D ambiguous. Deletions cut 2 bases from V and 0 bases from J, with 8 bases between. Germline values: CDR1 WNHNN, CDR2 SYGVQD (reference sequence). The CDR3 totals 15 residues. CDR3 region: CASSEPPYSNQPQHF. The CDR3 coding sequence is TGCGCCAGCAGTGAGCCGCCTTATAGCAATCAGCCCCAGCATTTT.

The CDR3 coding sequence is TGCGCCAGCAGCCGCCGGGACAGGATCTACGAGCAGTACTTC. As protein: CASSRRDRIYEQYF. The chain recombines TRBV10-1 with TRBJ2-7; 8 bases are a match to TRBD1. Trimming took 6 bases from V and 3 from J; bases not matched to a gene: 7. The CDR3 covers 14 residues. Germline V gene sequence: CDR1 WNHNN, CDR2 SYGVQD (reference sequence).

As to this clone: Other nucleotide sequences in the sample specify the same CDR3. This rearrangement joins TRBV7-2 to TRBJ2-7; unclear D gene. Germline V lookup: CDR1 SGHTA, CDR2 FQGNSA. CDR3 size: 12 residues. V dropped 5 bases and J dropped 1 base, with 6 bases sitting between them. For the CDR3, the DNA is TGTGCCAGCAGCCCTAGTTCCTACGAGCAGTACTTC. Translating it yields CASSPSSYEQYF.

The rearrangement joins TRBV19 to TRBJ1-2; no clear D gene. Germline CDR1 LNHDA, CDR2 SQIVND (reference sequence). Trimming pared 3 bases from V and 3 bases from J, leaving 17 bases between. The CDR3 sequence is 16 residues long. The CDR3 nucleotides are TGTGCCAGTAGTATCCATACCGGGCCGGCTCACTATGGCTACACCTTC. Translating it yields CASSIHTGPAHYGYTF.

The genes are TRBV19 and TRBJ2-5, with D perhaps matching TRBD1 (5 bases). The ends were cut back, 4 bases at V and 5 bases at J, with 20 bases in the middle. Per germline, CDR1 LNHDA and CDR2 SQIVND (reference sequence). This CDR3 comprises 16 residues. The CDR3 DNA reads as TGTGCCAGTAGTAGAAGAAAGGGGTCGCAGCACGAGACCCAGTACTTC. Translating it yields CASSRRKGSQHETQYF. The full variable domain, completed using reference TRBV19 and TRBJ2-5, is DGGITQSPKYLFRKEGQNVTLSCEQNLNHDAMYWYRQDPGQGLRLIYYSQIVNDFQKGDIAEGYSVSREKKESFPLTVTSAQKNPTAFYLCASSRRKGSQHETQYFGPGTRLLVL.

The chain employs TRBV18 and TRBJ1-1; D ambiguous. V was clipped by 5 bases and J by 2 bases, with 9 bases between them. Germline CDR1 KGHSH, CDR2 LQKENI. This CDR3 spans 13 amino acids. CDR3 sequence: CASSTDQNTEAFF. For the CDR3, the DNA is TGTGCCAGCTCAACGGACCAAAACACTGAAGCTTTCTTT.

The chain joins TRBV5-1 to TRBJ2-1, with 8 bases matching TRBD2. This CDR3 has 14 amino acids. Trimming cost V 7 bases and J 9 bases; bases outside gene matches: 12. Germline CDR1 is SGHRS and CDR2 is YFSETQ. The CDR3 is CASHSSGSSSEQFF. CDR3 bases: TGCGCCAGCCACTCTAGCGGGTCTAGTAGTGAGCAGTTCTTC. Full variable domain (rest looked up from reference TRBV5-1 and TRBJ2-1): KAGVTQTPRYLIKTRGQQVTLSCSPISGHRSVSWYQQTPGQGLQFLFEYFSETQRNKGNFPGRFSGRQFSNSRSEMNVSTLELGDSALYLCASHSSGSSSEQFFGPGTRLTVL.

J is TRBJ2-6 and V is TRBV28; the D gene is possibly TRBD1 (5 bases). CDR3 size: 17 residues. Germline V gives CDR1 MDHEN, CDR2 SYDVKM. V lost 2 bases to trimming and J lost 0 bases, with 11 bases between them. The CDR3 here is CASSLDKGHSGANVLTF. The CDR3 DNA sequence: TGTGCCAGCAGTTTAGACAAGGGGCACTCTGGGGCCAACGTCCTGACTTTC.

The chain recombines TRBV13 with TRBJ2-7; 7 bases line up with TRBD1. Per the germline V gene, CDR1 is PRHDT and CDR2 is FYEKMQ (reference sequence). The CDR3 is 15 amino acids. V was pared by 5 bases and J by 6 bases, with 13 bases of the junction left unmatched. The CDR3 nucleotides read TGTGCCAGCAGCCCCCTAGACAGGGACCTACGCGAGCAGTACTTC. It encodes CASSPLDRDLREQYF.